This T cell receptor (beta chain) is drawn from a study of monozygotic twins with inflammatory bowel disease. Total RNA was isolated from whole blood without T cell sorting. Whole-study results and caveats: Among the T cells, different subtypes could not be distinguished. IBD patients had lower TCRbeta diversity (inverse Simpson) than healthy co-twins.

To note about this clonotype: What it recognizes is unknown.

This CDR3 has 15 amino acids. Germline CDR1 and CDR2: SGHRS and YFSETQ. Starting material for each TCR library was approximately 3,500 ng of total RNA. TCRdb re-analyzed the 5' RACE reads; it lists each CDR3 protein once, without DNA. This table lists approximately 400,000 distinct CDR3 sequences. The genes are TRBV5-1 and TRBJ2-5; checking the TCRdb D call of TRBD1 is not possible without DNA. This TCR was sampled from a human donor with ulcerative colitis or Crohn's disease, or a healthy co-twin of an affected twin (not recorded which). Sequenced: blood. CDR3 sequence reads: CASARTGAFVETQYF.